The next 31 T cell receptor beta chains were all read from a single sample in a study of control samples from healthy donors and cancer patients. Generated by immunoSEQ multiplex PCR, the TCRdb table keeps only in-frame clones and is missing some. The data hold about 2,400 clones, with 95% to 98% observed a single time. Specimen: PBMCs. The receptors here all came from an older man with head and neck cancer.

V is TRBV24-1 and J is TRBJ1-2; 7 bases map to TRBD1. Germline CDR1 and CDR2: KGHDR and SFDVKD. The junction had 4 bases not matched to a gene; V was cut back by 10 bases and J by 0 bases. CDR3 length: 13 residues. CDR3 bases: TGTGCCACGGGGACAGCCACTAACTATGGCTACACCTTC. This sequence encodes CATGTATNYGYTF.

The gene calls are TRBV30 and TRBJ1-3; D unresolved. This CDR3 has 15 amino acids. Germline V lookup: CDR1 GTSNPN, CDR2 SVGIG (reference sequence). V was clipped by 4 bases and J by 4 bases, with 17 bases between them. CDR3 sequence reads: CAWNDPGLGGNTIYF. In DNA form, the CDR3 reads TGTGCCTGGAATGATCCGGGCCTGGGAGGAAACACCATATATTTT. The entire variable domain, with the rest obtained from reference TRBV30 and TRBJ1-3, is as follows: SQTIHQWPATLVQPVGSPLSLECTVEGTSNPNLYWYRQAAGRGLQLLFYSVGIGQISSEVPQNLSASRPQDRQFILSSKKLLLSDSGFYLCAWNDPGLGGNTIYFGEGSWLTVV.

The chain has TRBV28 and TRBJ1-2; 9 bases match TRBD1. In germline, CDR1 is MDHEN, CDR2 SYDVKM. This CDR3 is 14 amino acids long. The ends lost 8 bases at V and 10 bases at J; junction bases unmatched: 14. CDR3 coding DNA: TGTGCCAGCTGGAGCAGGGACAGGGCTTTCGTCTACACCTTC. Amino acids: CASWSRDRAFVYTF.

The chain recombines TRBV6-1 with TRBJ1-2; 8 nucleotides agree with TRBD1. This CDR3 spans 14 amino acids. Trimming cost V 2 bases and J 4 bases; bases outside gene matches: 3. Germline assignment: CDR1 MNHNS and CDR2 SASEGT. CDR3 protein: CASSETGGTYGYTF. For the CDR3, the DNA is TGTGCCAGCAGTGAAACAGGGGGAACCTATGGCTACACCTTC.

The V call is TRBV5-1, the J call TRBJ1-3, with D tentatively TRBD1 (6 bases). V gave up 4 bases and J gave up 3 bases, with 11 bases separating them. This CDR3 has 14 residues. Germline V gene data show CDR1 as SGHRS and CDR2 as YFSETQ. CDR3 bases: TGCGCCAGCAGCGCAGGGGCTATTGGAAACACCATATATTTT. Encoded protein: CASSAGAIGNTIYF.

The chain links TRBV10-3 to TRBJ2-7; 11 nucleotides agree with TRBD1. The V gene's germline CDR1 is ENHRY and CDR2 SYGVKD. V lost 5 bases to trimming and J lost 6 bases; unmatched junction nucleotides: 3. The CDR3 length is 13 residues. The chain's CDR3 is CAISRDRGAEQYF. Here the CDR3 DNA reads TGTGCCATCAGTAGGGACAGGGGGGCCGAGCAGTACTTC.

The V gene is TRBV19, the J gene TRBJ1-6; 10 nucleotides agree with TRBD1. This CDR3 is built from 15 residues. Germline values: CDR1 LNHDA, CDR2 SQIVND (reference sequence). V shed 6 bases and J 4 bases; nucleotides not matched to a gene: 3. For the CDR3, the DNA is TGTGCCAGTAGCCGACAGGGGGCTTATAATTCACCCCTCCACTTT. Translation gives CASSRQGAYNSPLHF.

This chain connects TRBV10-3 to TRBJ1-2; 8 bases are a match to TRBD1. With V trimmed by 8 bases and J by 5 bases, 16 bases remained unmatched. Germline V gene data show CDR1 as ENHRY and CDR2 as SYGVKD. This CDR3 contains 16 residues. The CDR3 is CAIYKGGQEGFYGYTF. Written as DNA, the CDR3 is TGTGCCATCTACAAAGGGGGACAGGAGGGTTTTTATGGCTACACCTTC.

This sequence joins TRBV4-2 and TRBJ2-1; 9 bases are shared with TRBD2. CDR1 LGHNA and CDR2 YNFKEQ come from the germline V gene. This CDR3 has 17 residues. After removal of 1 base from V and 7 bases from J, the junction contained 11 bases not matched to a gene. CDR3 amino acids: CASSQVGAGGKLNEQFF. CDR3 bases: TGTGCCAGCAGCCAAGTTGGAGCGGGAGGCAAACTTAATGAGCAGTTCTTC.

The chain is built from TRBV7-2 and TRBJ2-1; D unclear. Germline CDR1 SGHTA, CDR2 FQGNSA. The V gene lost 1 base and the J gene lost 9 bases, with 4 bases spanning the gap. This CDR3 is 11 amino acids long. As DNA, the CDR3 is TGTGCCAGCAGCTTAGGGACTGAGCAGTTCTTC. Translated: CASSLGTEQFF.

J is TRBJ2-1 and V is TRBV5-1; unclear D gene. Trimming cost V 1 base and J 4 bases, with 9 bases left between them. Germline V gene lookup returns CDR1 SGHRS and CDR2 YFSETQ. CDR3 length: 14 residues. The CDR3 DNA reads TGCGCCAGCAGCTTGTCGCAGAGGTACAATGAGCAGTTCTTC. This gives the protein CASSLSQRYNEQFF.

The CDR3 reads CAISESAEWSGYTF. CDR3 in DNA: TGTGCCATCAGTGAGTCGGCCGAATGGAGTGGCTACACCTTC. The V gene is TRBV10-3, the J gene TRBJ1-2, with D unresolved. Germline V gene lookup returns CDR1 ENHRY and CDR2 SYGVKD. The CDR3 spans 14 residues. V lost 0 bases and J 7 bases, leaving 12 bases between the germline ends.

The chain carries TRBV7-9 and TRBJ2-5; unclear D gene. V gave up 1 base and J gave up 5 bases, with 14 bases separating them. The CDR3 sequence is 15 residues long. Germline-derived CDR1 and CDR2 are SEHNR and FQNEAQ (reference sequence). The CDR3 bases are TGTGCCAGCAGCTTAGTGGGGTCCATAACGGAGACCCAGTACTTC. It specifies CASSLVGSITETQYF.

CDR3 region: CASSLVVAGEQYF. The CDR3 DNA sequence: TGTGCCAGCAGCTTAGTGGTAGCGGGGGAGCAGTACTTC. This chain joins TRBV7-9 and TRBJ2-7; TRBD2 matches 8 bases. V lost 1 base, J lost 7 bases, and 3 bases stayed unmatched. This CDR3 contains 13 residues. Germline V gives CDR1 SEHNR, CDR2 FQNEAQ (reference sequence).

The chain joins TRBV13 to TRBJ1-1, with 7 positions matching TRBD1. This CDR3 has 15 residues. Germline-derived CDR1 and CDR2 are PRHDT and FYEKMQ (reference sequence). Trimming at V came to 5 bases and at J to 1 base, leaving 7 bases not matched to a gene. The CDR3 nucleotides read TGTGCCAGCAGCCACACCGGGACAGCGAACACTGAAGCTTTCTTT. Its protein is CASSHTGTANTEAFF.

The CDR3 loop is CASSSTGRKTEAFF. The CDR3 region has the DNA TGTGCCAGCAGTTCTACGGGAAGGAAAACTGAAGCTTTCTTT. The chain uses TRBV28 and TRBJ1-1; D not resolved. The germline gives CDR1 MDHEN, CDR2 SYDVKM. CDR3 length: 14 amino acids. V shed 4 bases and J shed 5 bases, with 14 bases lying between them.

The genes are TRBV7-9 and TRBJ2-2, with TRBD2 identical over 8 bases. CDR1 is SEHNR, CDR2 FQNEAQ, per germline (reference sequence). There are 17 residues in the CDR3. Trimming at V came to 8 bases and at J to 3 bases, leaving 14 bases not matched to a gene. CDR3 in amino acids: CASEGLAGGVYTGELFF. The CDR3 DNA follows: TGTGCCAGCGAGGGACTGGCGGGAGGCGTTTACACCGGGGAGCTGTTTTTT. Variable domain in full (rest from reference TRBV7-9 and TRBJ2-2): DTGVSQNPRHKITKRGQNVTFRCDPISEHNRLYWYRQTLGQGPEFLTYFQNEAQLEKSRLLSDRFSAERPKGSFSTLEIQRTEQGDSAMYLCASEGLAGGVYTGELFFGEGSRLTVL.

This clone was detected only a few times. This chain connects TRBV20-1 to TRBJ2-1; no reliable D call. The CDR3 contains 10 residues. Germline V lookup: CDR1 DFQATT, CDR2 SNEGSKA (reference sequence). V was pared by 5 bases and J by 6 bases, with 5 bases between. CDR3 bases: TGCAGTGCTCTAGGCAATGAGCAGTTCTTC. Residues: CSALGNEQFF.

This clone was counted once. Here the CDR3 reads CASSSYRGPNTGELFF. Written as DNA, the CDR3 is TGTGCCAGCAGCTCCTACAGGGGGCCGAACACCGGGGAGCTGTTTTTT. The chain uses TRBV7-2 and TRBJ2-2, with 9 bases lining up with TRBD1. The CDR3 is made up of 16 amino acids. The trim removed 4 bases at V and 0 bases at J, leaving 3 bases unmatched. CDR1 and CDR2 (germline): SGHTA, FQGNSA.

This clone was seen once. V is TRBV6-4 and J is TRBJ2-2, with D possibly TRBD2 on 6 matching bases. This CDR3 has 17 amino acids. V was clipped by 0 bases and J by 4 bases, with 15 bases between them. In germline, CDR1 is MRHNA, CDR2 SNTAGT. CDR3: CASSDSKVGGSTGELFF. The DNA for the CDR3 is TGTGCCAGCAGTGACTCGAAGGTCGGGGGTAGCACCGGGGAGCTGTTTTTT.

The gene calls are TRBV7-3 and TRBJ2-1, with 8 positions matching TRBD2. The germline V gene has CDR1 SGHTA and CDR2 FQGTGA. This CDR3 spans 15 amino acids. The J segment lost 4 bases and the V segment lost 3 bases, leaving 5 bases of the junction unmatched. The CDR3 region is CASSLGGGSYNEQFF. The CDR3 nucleotides read TGTGCCAGCAGCTTGGGCGGGGGGTCATACAATGAGCAGTTCTTC.

V and J are TRBV19 and TRBJ1-2; 7 nucleotides match TRBD1. This CDR3 is 15 amino acids long. The ends lost 4 bases at V and 8 bases at J; junction bases unmatched: 13. Germline V gives CDR1 LNHDA, CDR2 SQIVND (reference sequence). CDR3 amino acids: CASSSSGTDLFGYTF. CDR3 in DNA: TGTGCCAGTAGTAGCTCCGGGACAGATTTATTCGGCTACACCTTC.

Written as DNA, the CDR3 is TGCGCCAGCAGCCAAGAGCGCAGGGATACTGAAGCTTTCTTT. It encodes CASSQERRDTEAFF. V is TRBV4-3 and J is TRBJ1-1, with D possibly TRBD1 on 5 matching bases. Germline CDR1 and CDR2: LGHNA and YSLEER. The CDR3 totals 14 residues. V was trimmed by 0 bases and J by 5 bases, leaving 10 bases between them.

This chain joins TRBV5-1 and TRBJ1-1, with 12 nucleotides matching TRBD1. The CDR3 sequence is 15 residues long. Germline V gene sequence: CDR1 SGHRS, CDR2 YFSETQ. After removal of 9 bases from V and 6 bases from J, the junction contained 12 bases not matched to a gene. The CDR3 sequence: CATSRDRGRDPEAFF. CDR3 DNA: TGCGCCACCTCCCGGGACAGGGGGCGCGATCCTGAAGCTTTCTTT.

The chain joins TRBV19 to TRBJ1-2, with 7 bases that match TRBD1. V dropped 3 bases and J dropped 8; count of bases not matched to a gene: 12. Germline V gene data show CDR1 as LNHDA and CDR2 as SQIVND (reference sequence). The CDR3 totals 15 residues. CDR3 bases: TGTGCCAGTAGTATTCCGGGACAGACTGCAATGGGCTACACCTTC. Translation gives CASSIPGQTAMGYTF.

In DNA, the CDR3 is TGCGCCACCCGACGGGGGGGGACTGACAATGAGCAGTTCTTC. Translating it yields CATRRGGTDNEQFF. V gene TRBV5-1 combines with J gene TRBJ2-1, with 8 bases identical to TRBD2. There are 14 residues in the CDR3. Germline CDR1 and CDR2: SGHRS and YFSETQ. The trim removed 9 bases at V and 5 bases at J, leaving 10 bases unmatched.

The chain carries TRBV6-4 and TRBJ1-5; 7 nucleotides match TRBD1. Losses at the gene ends were 2 bases for V and 6 bases for J; bases not matched to a gene: 10. Germline values: CDR1 MRHNA, CDR2 SNTAGT. This CDR3 is 16 amino acids long. CDR3 coding DNA: TGTGCCAGCAGTGACAGGGTGAGGGGGCGCGGTCAGCCCCAGCATTTT. Protein product: CASSDRVRGRGQPQHF.

A single count supports this clone. V is TRBV19 and J is TRBJ2-6; 10 nucleotides align to TRBD1. Germline CDR1 and CDR2: LNHDA and SQIVND (reference sequence). Germline trimming cut 5 bases from V and 2 bases from J; bases unmatched to any gene: 9. CDR3 length: 18 amino acids. CDR3 bases: TGTGCCAGTAGTGGCCGCGGGACAGGGGACGCTGGGGCCAACGTCCTGACTTTC. Protein product: CASSGRGTGDAGANVLTF.

This rearrangement joins TRBV24-1 to TRBJ2-3, with a weak D call TRBD2 (7 bases). Germline CDR1 and CDR2: KGHDR and SFDVKD. This CDR3 is 15 amino acids long. Trimming shortened V by 7 bases and J by 7 bases, and 20 bases separated the two germline ends. The CDR3 loop is CATSRQRGGANTQYF. In DNA, the CDR3 is TGTGCCACCAGCCGCCAGAGGGGGGGCGCGAATACGCAGTATTTT.

This chain uses TRBV4-3 with TRBJ1-3; D ambiguous. Germline CDR1 LGHNA, CDR2 YSLEER. The V end lost 3 bases, the J end lost 2 bases, and 8 bases lay between the germline ends. This CDR3 is built from 14 residues. The CDR3 DNA sequence: TGCGCCAGCAGCCAGGGGTCAGCTGGAAACACCATATATTTT. Its protein is CASSQGSAGNTIYF.

This clone was observed a single time. The chain is built from TRBV29-1 and TRBJ2-2, with D possibly being TRBD2 (6 bases). CDR1 and CDR2 (germline): SQVTM, ANQGSEA. The CDR3 sequence is 10 residues long. Trimming took 6 bases from V and 10 from J, leaving 9 bases between them. CDR3 nucleotides: TGCAGCGTGGGGGAGGTGGAGCTGTTTTTT. Its translation is CSVGEVELFF.